This T cell receptor (beta chain) was captured by sequencing in a study of cytomegalovirus exposure and HLA in healthy donors (dated by TCRdb to 2015 to 2018). With respect to the entire study: According to a later analysis, the 120 or so validation repertoires were produced on the same platform as the approximately 610 repertoires of the first cohort. The study was designed to test whether signatures of past pathogen exposure could be identified by cataloging public T cell receptors. In addition to the first cohort of 500 to 850 subjects, a separate validation cohort of approximately 130 different subjects was used. To predict cytomegalovirus infection status, the study combined high-throughput TCR immunosequencing, statistical association of individual TCRs with disease status, and machine learning.

CDR1 SQVTM and CDR2 ANQGSEA are derived from the germline V gene. The CDR3, from cysteine to phenylalanine, totals 14 residues. The CDR3 DNA has 42 bases and is translated from base 1. For this chain, trimming is 4 bases at the V end and 4 bases at the J end, and the number of junction bases without a gene match is 6. Summary of the overall study and its limitations: The authors suggested that the approach could potentially be extended to other disease states and immunological phenotypes. A later analysis lacked HLA typing for the validation cohort, so it scored co-occurrence in that cohort across all 110 or so repertoires. Of the cluster scores, approximately 95% were above 0 in a later analysis, which found that TCRs clustered in the first cohort also tended to co-occur in the 90 to 150 validation repertoires. A total of 150 to 200 TCR beta chains were listed by the study as associated with cytomegalovirus. A few of the identified cytomegalovirus-associated TCR beta chains were confirmed in vitro to be specific for cytomegalovirus antigens. Most TCR sequences were seen in very few donors, while some public TCRs were found in many individuals. The classifier was reported to diagnose cytomegalovirus status with high specificity and sensitivity in both the original cohort and the validation cohort.

Donors formed part of the validation cohort, which comprised about 130 subjects and was distinct from the first cohort of under 850 subjects. Library creation used the immunoSEQ multiplex PCR assay. In the source study's methods: A statistical classification framework was built to diagnose cytomegalovirus status from the catalog of TCR beta chain sequences. Here the immuneACCESS table is served through TCRdb, limited to in-frame sequences with V and J called. Missing clones are a known gap in these copies; in checked studies unresolved V genes cover under half, and the rest lacks a known reason. V, J and clone size are taken as reported in that table, and D and trimming were inferred from the DNA itself. This sample holds roughly 70,000 clones; 70% to 90% were observed only once. The ten largest clonotypes hold about 3% of the sample. Comment on this clone: Its antigen is unknown. Nothing much larger sits one base from this clone, and base qualities are not available.

The source is a man younger than 40 in good health and CMV-seronegative. Specimen: PBMCs. The sequence links TRBV29-1 to TRBJ2-5; the central 10 bases match TRBD1. The DNA sequence is TGCAGCGTTGTTGGCGGGACAGGGGCAGAGACCCAGTACTTC. It is translated as CSVVGGTGAETQYF.